This record concerns one T cell receptor beta chain sequence. At one end the junction does not follow the germline gene, possibly because of a read error. This specimen comes from a study of technical replicates of blood from a handful of donors. CDR3 length equals 15 residues. In germline, CDR1 is SSHAT, CDR2 FNYEAQ (reference sequence). This table comes from immunoSEQ multiplex PCR, and its TCRdb copy is limited to in-frame clones, with some not included. The table shows tens of thousands of clones, with around 94% occurring only once. The chain recombines TRBV7-7 with TRBJ2-5, with D possibly matching TRBD2 (5 bases). The source is a human donor in good health. Sequencing input: T cells isolated from PBMCs. CDR3 sequence: CASSFSTAVEETQYF. The CDR3 coding sequence is TGTGCTAGCAGCTTCTCCACAGCGGTCGAAGAGACCCAGTACTTC.